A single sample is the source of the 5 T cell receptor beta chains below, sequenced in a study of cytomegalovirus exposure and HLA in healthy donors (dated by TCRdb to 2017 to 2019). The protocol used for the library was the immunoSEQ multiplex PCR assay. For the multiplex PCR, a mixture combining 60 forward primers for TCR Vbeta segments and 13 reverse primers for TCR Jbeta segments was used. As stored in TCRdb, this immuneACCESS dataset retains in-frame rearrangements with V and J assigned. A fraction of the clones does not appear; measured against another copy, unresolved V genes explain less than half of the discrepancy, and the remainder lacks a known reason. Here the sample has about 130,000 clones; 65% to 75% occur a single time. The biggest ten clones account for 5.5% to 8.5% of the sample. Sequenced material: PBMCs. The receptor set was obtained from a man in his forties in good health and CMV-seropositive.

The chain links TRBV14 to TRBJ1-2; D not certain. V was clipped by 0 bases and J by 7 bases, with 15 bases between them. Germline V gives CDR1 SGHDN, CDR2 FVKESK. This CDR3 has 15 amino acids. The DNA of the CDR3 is TGTGCCAGCAGCCAAGAGATCCGGGCGGGTAGTGGCTACACCTTC. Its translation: CASSQEIRAGSGYTF.

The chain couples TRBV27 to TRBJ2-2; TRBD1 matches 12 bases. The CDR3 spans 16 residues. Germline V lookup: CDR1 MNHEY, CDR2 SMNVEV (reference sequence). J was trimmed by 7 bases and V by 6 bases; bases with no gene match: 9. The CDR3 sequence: CASSSPGQGAIGELFF. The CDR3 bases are TGTGCCAGCAGCTCACCGGGACAGGGGGCGATCGGGGAGCTGTTTTTT.

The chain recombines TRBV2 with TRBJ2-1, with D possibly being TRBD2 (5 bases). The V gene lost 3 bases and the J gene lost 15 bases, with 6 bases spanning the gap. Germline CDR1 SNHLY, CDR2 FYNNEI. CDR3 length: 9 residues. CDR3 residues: CASSDRGFF. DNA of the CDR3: TGTGCCAGCAGTGATCGGGGGTTCTTC.

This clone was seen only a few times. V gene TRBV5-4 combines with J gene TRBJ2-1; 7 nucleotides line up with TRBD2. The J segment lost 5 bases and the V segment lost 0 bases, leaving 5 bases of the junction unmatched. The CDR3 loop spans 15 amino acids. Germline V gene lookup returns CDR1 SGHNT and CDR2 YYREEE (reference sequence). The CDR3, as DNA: TGTGCCAGCAGCTTGGGCGGGGGAGTCGACAATGAGCAGTTCTTC. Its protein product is CASSLGGGVDNEQFF.

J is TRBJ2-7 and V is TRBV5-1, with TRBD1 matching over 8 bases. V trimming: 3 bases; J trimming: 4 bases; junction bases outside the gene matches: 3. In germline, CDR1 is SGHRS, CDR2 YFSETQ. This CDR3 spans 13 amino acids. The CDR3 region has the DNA TGCGCCAGCAGCTGGACAGGGAGTTACGAGCAGTACTTC. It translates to CASSWTGSYEQYF. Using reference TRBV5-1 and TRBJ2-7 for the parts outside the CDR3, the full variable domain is KAGVTQTPRYLIKTRGQQVTLSCSPISGHRSVSWYQQTPGQGLQFLFEYFSETQRNKGNFPGRFSGRQFSNSRSEMNVSTLELGDSALYLCASSWTGSYEQYFGPGTRLTVT.